The present T cell receptor (beta chain) was sequenced within a study of early T cells in non-severe SARS-CoV-2 infection. As for the study in general: Sequencing was performed on bulk RNA from unsorted whole blood, leaving chains unpaired. Findings and limits, study-wide: In VDJdb matching, anti-spike CD8 responses were favored while private and CD4 specificities went missing.

Attached unique molecular identifiers marked individual cDNA molecules. From the 5' RACE reads, TCRdb called clonotypes with MiXCR, one entry per CDR3 protein. Found here are some 81,000 distinct CDR3 sequences, roughly 16% of them singletons; the top ten hold 2.9%. Notes on this clonotype: The antigen remains undetermined.

This CDR3 has 16 amino acids. V lost 0 bases, J lost 6 bases, and 3 bases stayed unmatched. Germline lookup yields CDR1 SGHRS and CDR2 YFSETQ. The chain combines TRBV5-1 with TRBJ2-2, with 12 bases aligning to TRBD2. Specimen: whole blood. The TCR sequence derives from an adult who was a healthcare worker with PCR-confirmed SARS-CoV-2 infection or an uninfected control (not recorded which). The CDR3 DNA is TGCGCCAGCAGCTTGGTGACTAGCGGGAGCTCCGGGGAGCTGTTTTTT. The encoded protein is CASSLVTSGSSGELFF. Drawing the rest from reference TRBV5-1 and TRBJ2-2, the complete variable domain is KAGVTQTPRYLIKTRGQQVTLSCSPISGHRSVSWYQQTPGQGLQFLFEYFSETQRNKGNFPGRFSGRQFSNSRSEMNVSTLELGDSALYLCASSLVTSGSSGELFFGEGSRLTVL.